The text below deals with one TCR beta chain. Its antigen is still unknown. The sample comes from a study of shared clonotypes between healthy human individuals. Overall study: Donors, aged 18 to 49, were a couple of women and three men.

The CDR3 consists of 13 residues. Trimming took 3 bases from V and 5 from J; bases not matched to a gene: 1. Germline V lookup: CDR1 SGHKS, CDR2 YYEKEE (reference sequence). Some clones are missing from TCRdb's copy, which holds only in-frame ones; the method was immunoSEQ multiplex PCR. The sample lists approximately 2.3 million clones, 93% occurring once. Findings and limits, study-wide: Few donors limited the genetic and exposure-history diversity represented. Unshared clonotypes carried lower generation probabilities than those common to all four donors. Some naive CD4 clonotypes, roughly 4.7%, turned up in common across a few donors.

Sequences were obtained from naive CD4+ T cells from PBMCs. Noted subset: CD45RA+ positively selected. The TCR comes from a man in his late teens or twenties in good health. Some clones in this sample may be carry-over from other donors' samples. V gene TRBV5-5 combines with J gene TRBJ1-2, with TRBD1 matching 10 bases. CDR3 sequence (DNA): TGTGCCAGCAGCTCGGGACAGGGGTATGGCTACACCTTC. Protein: CASSSGQGYGYTF. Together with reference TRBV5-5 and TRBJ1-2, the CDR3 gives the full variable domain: DAGVTQSPTHLIKTRGQQVTLRCSPISGHKSVSWYQQVLGQGPQFIFQYYEKEERGRGNFPDRFSARQFPNYSSELNVNALLLGDSALYLCASSSGQGYGYTFGSGTRLTVV.